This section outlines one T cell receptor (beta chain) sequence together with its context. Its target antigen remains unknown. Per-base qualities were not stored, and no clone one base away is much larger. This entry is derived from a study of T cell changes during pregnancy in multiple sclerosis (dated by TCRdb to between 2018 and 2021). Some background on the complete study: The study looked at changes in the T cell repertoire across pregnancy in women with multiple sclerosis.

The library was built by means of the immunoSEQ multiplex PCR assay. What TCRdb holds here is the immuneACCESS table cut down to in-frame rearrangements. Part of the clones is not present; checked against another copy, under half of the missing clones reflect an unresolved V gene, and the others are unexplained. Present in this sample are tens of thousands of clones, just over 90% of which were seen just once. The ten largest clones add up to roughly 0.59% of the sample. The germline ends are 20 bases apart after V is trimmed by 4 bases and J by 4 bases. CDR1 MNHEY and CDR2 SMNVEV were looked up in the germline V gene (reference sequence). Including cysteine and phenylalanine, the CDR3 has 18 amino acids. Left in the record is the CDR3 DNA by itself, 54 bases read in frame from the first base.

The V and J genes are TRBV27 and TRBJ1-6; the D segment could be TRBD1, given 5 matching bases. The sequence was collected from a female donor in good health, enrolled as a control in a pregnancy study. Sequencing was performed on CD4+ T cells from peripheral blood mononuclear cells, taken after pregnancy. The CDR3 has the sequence CASSSGTRGWKYNSPLHF. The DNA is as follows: TGTGCCAGCAGTTCGGGGACTAGGGGTTGGAAGTATAATTCACCCCTCCACTTT.